This entry concerns a single T cell receptor (beta chain). The source of the sample is a study of CD8 T cells in ankylosing spondylitis. TCRdb independently ran MiXCR on the 5' RACE reads; one entry per CDR3 protein. This table has some 250,000 distinct CDR3 sequences, roughly 8.6% appearing once. V shed 5 bases, J shed 4 bases, and the junction held 20 bases outside the gene matches. The CDR3 runs to 19 residues. The sample consisted of blood, either unsorted or a sorted T cell fraction (not recorded which). The chain uses TRBV12-3 or TRBV12-4 and TRBJ1-3; 7 bases align to TRBD1. This clonotype was sampled from a male donor with ankylosing spondylitis or in good health (not recorded which). CDR3 region: CASSPQQGTFLDSGNTIYF. CDR3 bases: TGTGCCAGCAGTCCACAACAGGGGACTTTCCTTGATTCCGGAAACACCATATATTTT.